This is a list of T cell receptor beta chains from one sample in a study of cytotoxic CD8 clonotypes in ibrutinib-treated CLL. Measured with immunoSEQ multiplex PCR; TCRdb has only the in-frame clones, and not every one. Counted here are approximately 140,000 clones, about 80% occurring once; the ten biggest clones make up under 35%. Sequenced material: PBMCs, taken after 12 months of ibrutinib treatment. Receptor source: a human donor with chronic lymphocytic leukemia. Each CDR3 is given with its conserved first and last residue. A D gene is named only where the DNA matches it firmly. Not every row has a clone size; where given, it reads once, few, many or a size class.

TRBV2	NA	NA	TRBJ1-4	CASSEKRATNEKLFF	TGTGCCAGCAGTGAAAAGAGGGCGACTAATGAAAAACTGTTTTTT
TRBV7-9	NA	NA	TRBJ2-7	CASSLGRDSMDEQYF	TGTGCCAGCAGCTTAGGCAGGGACTCCATGGACGAGCAGTACTTC
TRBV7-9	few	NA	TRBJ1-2	CASSSDTNYGYTF	TGTGCCAGCAGTTCAGACACCAACTATGGCTACACCTTC
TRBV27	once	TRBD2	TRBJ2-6	CASSGGGSGANVLTF	TGTGCCAGCAGTGGCGGGGGTTCCGGGGCCAACGTCCTGACTTTC
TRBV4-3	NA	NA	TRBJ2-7	CASSEGTYSYEQYF	TGCGCCAGCAGCGAAGGGACGTACTCCTACGAGCAGTACTTC
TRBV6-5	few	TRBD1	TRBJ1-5	CASSFRGESNQPQHF	TGTGCCAGCAGTTTCAGGGGGGAGAGCAATCAGCCCCAGCATTTT
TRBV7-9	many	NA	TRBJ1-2	CASSPLGGELDGYTF	TGTGCCAGCAGCCCGCTGGGGGGGGAACTGGATGGCTACACCTTC
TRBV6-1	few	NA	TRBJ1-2	CASRVTGQANYGYTF	TGTGCCAGCAGGGTTACAGGGCAGGCTAACTATGGCTACACCTTC
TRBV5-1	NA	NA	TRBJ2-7	CASSRPTLNYEQYF	TGCGCCAGCAGCCGCCCGACCCTGAACTACGAGCAGTACTTC
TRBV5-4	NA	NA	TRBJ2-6	CASSSGGTGPGANVLTF	TGTGCCAGCAGCTCGGGAGGGACAGGACCTGGGGCCAACGTCCTGACTTTC
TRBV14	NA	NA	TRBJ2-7	CASSRSAGFPYEQYF	TGTGCCAGCAGCCGATCAGCGGGTTTCCCCTACGAGCAGTACTTC
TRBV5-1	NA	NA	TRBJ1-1	CASSLGRWGDTEAFF	TGCGCCAGCAGCTTGGGGCGCTGGGGGGACACTGAAGCTTTCTTT
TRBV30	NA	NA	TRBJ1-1	CAWSPVLGPAEAFF	TGTGCCTGGAGTCCAGTGTTGGGGCCGGCTGAAGCTTTCTTT
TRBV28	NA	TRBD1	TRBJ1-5	CASSLGQGDSQPQHF	TGTGCCAGCAGCCTGGGACAGGGGGACAGTCAGCCCCAGCATTTT
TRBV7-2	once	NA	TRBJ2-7	CASSLAAGEQYF	TGTGCCAGCAGCTTAGCTGCGGGCGAGCAGTACTTC
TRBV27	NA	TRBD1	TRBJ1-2	CASSRAGQGSFGYTF	TGTGCCAGCAGTCGAGCCGGACAGGGGTCGTTTGGCTACACCTTC
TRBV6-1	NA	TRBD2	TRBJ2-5	CASSEFPGLAGGRETQYF	TGTGCCAGCAGTGAGTTCCCCGGACTAGCGGGGGGGAGAGAGACCCAGTACTTC